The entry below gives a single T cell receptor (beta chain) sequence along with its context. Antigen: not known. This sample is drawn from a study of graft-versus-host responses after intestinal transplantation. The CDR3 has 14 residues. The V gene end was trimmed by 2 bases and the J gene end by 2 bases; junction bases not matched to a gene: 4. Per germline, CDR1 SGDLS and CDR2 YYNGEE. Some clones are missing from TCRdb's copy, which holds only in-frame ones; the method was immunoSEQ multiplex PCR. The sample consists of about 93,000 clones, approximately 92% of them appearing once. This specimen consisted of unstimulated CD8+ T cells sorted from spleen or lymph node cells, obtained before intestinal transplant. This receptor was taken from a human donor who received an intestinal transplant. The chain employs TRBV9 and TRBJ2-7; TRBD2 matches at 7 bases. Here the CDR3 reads CASSVGLSAYEQYF. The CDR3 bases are TGTGCCAGCAGCGTGGGACTATCGGCCTACGAGCAGTACTTC.